A single sample is the source of the 10 T cell receptor beta chains below, sequenced in a study of OX40 agonist ivuxolimab in advanced cancers. Measured with immunoSEQ multiplex PCR; TCRdb has only the in-frame clones, and not every one. The table lists about 42,000 clones, roughly 90% of them singletons, with around 10% in the top ten. Specimen: CD4+ or CD8+ T cells sorted from blood, collected in a trial of the OX40 agonist ivuxolimab. These receptors came from an adult with an advanced solid tumor such as melanoma, head and neck, liver or kidney cancer.

The chain is built from TRBV10-3 and TRBJ2-1; 8 bases line up with TRBD2. Germline V gene lookup returns CDR1 ENHRY and CDR2 SYGVKD. Unmatched junction bases numbered 8, after V lost 5 bases and J lost 8 bases. CDR3 size: 14 residues. CDR3 sequence (DNA): TGTGCCATCAGTTTTCCAGCGGGAGAACATGAGCAGTTCTTC. Residues: CAISFPAGEHEQFF.

This chain uses TRBV6-5 with TRBJ1-4, with D perhaps TRBD1 (6 bases). V lost 0 bases and J lost 7, with 15 bases in between. The CDR3 is 16 amino acids. Germline values: CDR1 MNHEY, CDR2 SVGAGI. CDR3 region: CASSYSSSRTVEKLFF. In nucleotides, the CDR3 is TGTGCCAGCAGTTACTCGAGTAGTAGGACAGTTGAAAAACTGTTTTTT.

There are a few counts of this clone. The rearrangement joins TRBV9 to TRBJ2-7; D may be TRBD2 (6 bases). This CDR3 has 13 amino acids. Germline CDR1 reads SGDLS; CDR2 reads YYNGEE. V was trimmed by 2 bases and J by 7 bases, leaving 13 bases between them. DNA for the CDR3: TGTGCCAGCAGCGTCACTAGCTCGGGTGAGCAGTACTTC. This translates into CASSVTSSGEQYF.

The J gene is TRBJ2-7, the V gene TRBV19; 8 bases fit TRBD1. V was clipped by 5 bases and J by 2 bases; unmatched bases: 5. Germline V gives CDR1 LNHDA, CDR2 SQIVND (reference sequence). The length of the CDR3 is 14 residues. CDR3 nucleotides: TGTGCCAGTAGTTATGGACAGGGCCCCTACGAGCAGTACTTC. The encoded protein is CASSYGQGPYEQYF.

The J gene is TRBJ1-2, the V gene TRBV27; D call uncertain. This CDR3 spans 13 amino acids. The germline V gene encodes CDR1 MNHEY and CDR2 SMNVEV (reference sequence). V was trimmed by 1 base and J by 7 bases, leaving 10 bases between them. CDR3 residues: CASSLFRDRGYTF. The CDR3 DNA reads TGTGCCAGCAGTTTATTCCGGGATCGTGGCTACACCTTC.

The V and J genes are TRBV7-9 and TRBJ2-1; D gene uncertain. CDR1 is SEHNR, CDR2 FQNEAQ, per germline (reference sequence). This CDR3 is 12 amino acids long. V lost 1 base, J lost 8 bases, and 6 bases lay in between. The DNA of the CDR3 is TGTGCCAGCAGCTTAGACGTCCATGAGCAGTTCTTC. It is translated as CASSLDVHEQFF.

The CDR3 region has the DNA TGCGCCAGCAGCCAAGTGGGGGAAGAGACCCAGTACTTC. Protein product: CASSQVGEETQYF. The rearrangement joins TRBV4-1 to TRBJ2-5, with D perhaps TRBD1 or TRBD2 (5 bases each). The length of the CDR3 is 13 residues. Germline assignment: CDR1 MGHRA and CDR2 YSYEKL. V shed 1 base and J shed 3 bases, with 6 bases lying between them.

This sequence joins TRBV19 and TRBJ2-2, with 8 bases fitting TRBD2. Trimming removed 6 bases from V and 4 bases from J; junction bases left unmatched: 22. CDR3 length: 20 amino acids. CDR1 and CDR2 from the germline V gene are LNHDA and SQIVND (reference sequence). CDR3 sequence (DNA): TGTGCCAGTAGCCCATTCCCCCTTTTGAACGGGGGGGCTAGCACCGGGGAGCTGTTTTTT. This gives the protein CASSPFPLLNGGASTGELFF.

The chain employs TRBV7-9 and TRBJ1-5, with no clear D. Per germline, CDR1 SEHNR and CDR2 FQNEAQ (reference sequence). V lost 4 bases and J 2 bases, leaving 12 bases between the germline ends. The CDR3 has 15 residues. The CDR3 region has the DNA TGTGCCAGCAGCTATTCGGACGGAGGCAATCAGCCCCAGCATTTT. This codes for CASSYSDGGNQPQHF.

The chain links TRBV2 to TRBJ1-4; TRBD1 might be the D (6 bases). The germline gives CDR1 SNHLY, CDR2 FYNNEI. This CDR3 is built from 12 residues. With 6 bases removed from V and 8 bases from J, the gap between germline ends came to 10 bases. CDR3 in DNA: TGTGCCAGCAGAGGGGGGCACGAAAAACTGTTTTTT. It codes for CASRGGHEKLFF.